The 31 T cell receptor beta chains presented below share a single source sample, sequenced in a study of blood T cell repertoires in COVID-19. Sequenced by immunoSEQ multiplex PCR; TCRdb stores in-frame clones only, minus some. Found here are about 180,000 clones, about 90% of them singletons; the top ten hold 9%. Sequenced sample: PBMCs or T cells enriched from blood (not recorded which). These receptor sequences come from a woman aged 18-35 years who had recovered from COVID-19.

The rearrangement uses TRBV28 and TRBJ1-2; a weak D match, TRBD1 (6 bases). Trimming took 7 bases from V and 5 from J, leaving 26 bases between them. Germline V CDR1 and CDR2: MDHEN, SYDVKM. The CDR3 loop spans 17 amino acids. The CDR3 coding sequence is TGTGCCAGCACCCCGCCAGGGGTCCAAAACCTAGTTTATGGCTACACCTTC. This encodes CASTPPGVQNLVYGYTF.

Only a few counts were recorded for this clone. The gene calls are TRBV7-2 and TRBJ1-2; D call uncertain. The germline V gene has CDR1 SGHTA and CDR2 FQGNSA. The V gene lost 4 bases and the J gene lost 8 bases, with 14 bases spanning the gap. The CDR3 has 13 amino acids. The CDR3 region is CASSSSILRGYTF. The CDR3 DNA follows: TGTGCCAGCAGCTCCTCGATTTTACGGGGCTACACCTTC.

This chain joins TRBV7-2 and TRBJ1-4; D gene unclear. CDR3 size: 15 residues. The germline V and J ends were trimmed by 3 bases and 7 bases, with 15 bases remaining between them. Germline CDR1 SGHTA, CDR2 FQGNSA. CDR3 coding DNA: TGTGCCAGCAGCTTGGGCTGGGCGGGAGCTGAAAAACTGTTTTTT. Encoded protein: CASSLGWAGAEKLFF.

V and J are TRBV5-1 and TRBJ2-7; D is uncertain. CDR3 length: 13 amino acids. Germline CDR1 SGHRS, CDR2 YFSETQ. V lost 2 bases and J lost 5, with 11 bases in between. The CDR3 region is CASSFARRNEQYF. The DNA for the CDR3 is TGCGCCAGCAGCTTCGCTAGGAGAAACGAGCAGTACTTC.

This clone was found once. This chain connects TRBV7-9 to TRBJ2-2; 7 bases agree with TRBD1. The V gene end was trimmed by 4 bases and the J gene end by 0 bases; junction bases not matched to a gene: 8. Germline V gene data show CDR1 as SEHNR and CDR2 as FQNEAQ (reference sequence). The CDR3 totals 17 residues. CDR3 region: CASSSSPDRPNTGELFF. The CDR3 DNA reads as TGTGCCAGCAGCTCAAGCCCGGACAGGCCGAACACCGGGGAGCTGTTTTTT. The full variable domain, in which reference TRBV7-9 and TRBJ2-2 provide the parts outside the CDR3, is DTGVSQNPRHKITKRGQNVTFRCDPISEHNRLYWYRQTLGQGPEFLTYFQNEAQLEKSRLLSDRFSAERPKGSFSTLEIQRTEQGDSAMYLCASSSSPDRPNTGELFFGEGSRLTVL.

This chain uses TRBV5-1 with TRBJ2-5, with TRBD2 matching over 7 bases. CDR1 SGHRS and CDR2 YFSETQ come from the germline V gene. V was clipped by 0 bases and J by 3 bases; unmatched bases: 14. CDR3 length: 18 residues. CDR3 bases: TGCGCCAGCAGCTTGGGGGCTAGCGGTCGACGTAGTGAAGAGACCCAGTACTTC. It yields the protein CASSLGASGRRSEETQYF.

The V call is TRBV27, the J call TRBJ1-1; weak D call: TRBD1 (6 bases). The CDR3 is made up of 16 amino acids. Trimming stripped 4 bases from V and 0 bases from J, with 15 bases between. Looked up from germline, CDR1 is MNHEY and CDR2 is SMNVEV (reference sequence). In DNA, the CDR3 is TGTGCCAGCAGTTCCCAGACAGGCTGGGTGAACACTGAAGCTTTCTTT. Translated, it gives CASSSQTGWVNTEAFF.

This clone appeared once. The CDR3 DNA is TGTGCCAGCATGGGCCGGAACGGCGAGCAGTACTTC. Its translation: CASMGRNGEQYF. This sequence joins TRBV9 and TRBJ2-7; D gene unclear. Trimming cost V 6 bases and J 6 bases, with 13 bases left between them. The CDR3 is 12 amino acids. From germline, CDR1 is SGDLS and CDR2 YYNGEE.

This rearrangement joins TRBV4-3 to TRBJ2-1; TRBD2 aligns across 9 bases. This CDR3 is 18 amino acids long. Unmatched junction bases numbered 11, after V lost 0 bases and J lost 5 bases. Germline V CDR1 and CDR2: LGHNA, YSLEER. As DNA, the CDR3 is TGCGCCAGCAGCCAAGAATGGGTAGCGGGGGTAGGTAACAATGAGCAGTTCTTC. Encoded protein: CASSQEWVAGVGNNEQFF.

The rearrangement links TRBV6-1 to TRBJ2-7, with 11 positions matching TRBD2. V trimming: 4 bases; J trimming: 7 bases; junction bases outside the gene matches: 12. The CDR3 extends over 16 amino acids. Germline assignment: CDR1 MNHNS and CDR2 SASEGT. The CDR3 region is CASSAGLAVLGSEQYF. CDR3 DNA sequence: TGTGCCAGCAGTGCGGGACTAGCGGTCCTCGGGTCAGAGCAGTACTTC.

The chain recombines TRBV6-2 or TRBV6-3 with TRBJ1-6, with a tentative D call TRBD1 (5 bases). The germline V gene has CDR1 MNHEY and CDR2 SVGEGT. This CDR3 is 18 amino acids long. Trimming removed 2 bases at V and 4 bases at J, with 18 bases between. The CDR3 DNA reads TGTGCCAGCAGTTACCCGACGGACATATCCCGGTATAATTCACCCCTCCACTTT. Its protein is CASSYPTDISRYNSPLHF.

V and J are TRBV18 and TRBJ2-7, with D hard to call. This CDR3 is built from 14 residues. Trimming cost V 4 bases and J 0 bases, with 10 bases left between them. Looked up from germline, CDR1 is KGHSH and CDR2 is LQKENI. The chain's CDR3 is CASSRMGSSYEQYF. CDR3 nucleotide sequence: TGTGCCAGCTCACGGATGGGCAGCTCCTACGAGCAGTACTTC.

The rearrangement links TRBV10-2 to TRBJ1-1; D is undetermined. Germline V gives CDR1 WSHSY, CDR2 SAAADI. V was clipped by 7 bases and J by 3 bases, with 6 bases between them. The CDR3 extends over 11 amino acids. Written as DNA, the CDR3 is TGCGCCAGCATGGGCGACACTGAAGCTTTCTTT. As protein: CASMGDTEAFF.

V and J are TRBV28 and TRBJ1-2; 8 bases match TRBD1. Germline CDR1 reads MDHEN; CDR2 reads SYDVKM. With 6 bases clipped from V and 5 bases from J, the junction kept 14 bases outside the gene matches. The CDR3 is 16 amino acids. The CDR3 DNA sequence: TGTGCCAGCAGGTCCACCCCAGGGGGCTCAGGGTATGGCTACACCTTC. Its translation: CASRSTPGGSGYGYTF.

As DNA, the CDR3 is TGTGCCAGCAGTTCCCCCCTTCGTATAAAGGGGGAGAGGTACACTGAAGCTTTCTTT. Translation gives CASSSPLRIKGERYTEAFF. This chain uses TRBV27 with TRBJ1-1; TRBD1 might be the D (6 bases). The length of the CDR3 is 19 residues. Per the germline V gene, CDR1 is MNHEY and CDR2 is SMNVEV (reference sequence). Trimming removed 4 bases at V and 3 bases at J, with 27 bases between.

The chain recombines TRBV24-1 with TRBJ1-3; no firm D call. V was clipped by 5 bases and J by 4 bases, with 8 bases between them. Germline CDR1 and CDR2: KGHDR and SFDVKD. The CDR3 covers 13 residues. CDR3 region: CATSALSGNTIYF. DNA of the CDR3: TGTGCCACCAGTGCCTTATCCGGAAACACCATATATTTT.

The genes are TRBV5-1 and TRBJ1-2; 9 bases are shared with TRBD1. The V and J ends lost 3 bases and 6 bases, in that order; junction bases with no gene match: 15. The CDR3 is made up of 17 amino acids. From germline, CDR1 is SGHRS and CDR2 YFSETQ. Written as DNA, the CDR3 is TGCGCCAGCAGCTGGGGACAGGGTATTTCGCGACTCGATGGCTACACCTTC. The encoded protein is CASSWGQGISRLDGYTF.

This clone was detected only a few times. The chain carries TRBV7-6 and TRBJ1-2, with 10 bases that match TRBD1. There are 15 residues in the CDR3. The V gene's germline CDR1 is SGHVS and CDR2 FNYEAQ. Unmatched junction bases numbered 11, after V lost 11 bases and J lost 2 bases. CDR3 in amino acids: CAGRGQGIFNYGYTF. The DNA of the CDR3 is TGTGCCGGACGGGGACAGGGGATCTTCAACTATGGCTACACCTTC. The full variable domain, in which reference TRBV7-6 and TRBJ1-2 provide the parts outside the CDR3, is GAGVSQSPRYKVTKRGQDVALRCDPISGHVSLYWYRQALGQGPEFLTYFNYEAQQDKSGLPNDRFSAERPEGSISTLTIQRTEQRDSAMYRCAGRGQGIFNYGYTFGSGTRLTVV.

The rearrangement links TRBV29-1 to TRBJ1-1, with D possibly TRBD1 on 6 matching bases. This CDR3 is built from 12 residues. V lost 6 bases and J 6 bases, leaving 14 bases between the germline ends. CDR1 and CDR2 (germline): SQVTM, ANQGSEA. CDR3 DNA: TGCAGCGTCCTACTGTGGACAGCTGAAGCTTTCTTT. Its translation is CSVLLWTAEAFF.

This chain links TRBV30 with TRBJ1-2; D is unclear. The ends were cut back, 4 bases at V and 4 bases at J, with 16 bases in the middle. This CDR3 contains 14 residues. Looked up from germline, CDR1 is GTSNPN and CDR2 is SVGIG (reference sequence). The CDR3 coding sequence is TGTGCCTGGATGTCCTTGCCCGGGTCCTATGGCTACACCTTC. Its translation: CAWMSLPGSYGYTF.

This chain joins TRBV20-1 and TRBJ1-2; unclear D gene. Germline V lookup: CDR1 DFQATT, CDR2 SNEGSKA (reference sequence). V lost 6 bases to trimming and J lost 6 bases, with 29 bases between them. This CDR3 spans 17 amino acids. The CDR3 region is CSASSLGQSRLNHGYTF. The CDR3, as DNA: TGCAGTGCCAGTAGCCTTGGGCAGTCCCGGCTAAATCATGGCTACACCTTC.

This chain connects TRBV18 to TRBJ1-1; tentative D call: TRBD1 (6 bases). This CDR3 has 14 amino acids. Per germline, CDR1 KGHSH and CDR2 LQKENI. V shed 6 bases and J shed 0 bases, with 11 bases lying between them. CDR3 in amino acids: CASSRTEMNTEAFF. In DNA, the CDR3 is TGTGCCAGCTCCCGGACAGAGATGAACACTGAAGCTTTCTTT.

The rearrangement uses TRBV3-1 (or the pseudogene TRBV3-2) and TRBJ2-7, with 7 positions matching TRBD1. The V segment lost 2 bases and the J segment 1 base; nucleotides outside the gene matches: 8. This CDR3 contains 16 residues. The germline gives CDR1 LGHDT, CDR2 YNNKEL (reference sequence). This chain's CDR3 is CASSQSSGTVSYEQYF. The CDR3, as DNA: TGTGCCAGCAGCCAAAGCTCCGGGACAGTATCCTACGAGCAGTACTTC.

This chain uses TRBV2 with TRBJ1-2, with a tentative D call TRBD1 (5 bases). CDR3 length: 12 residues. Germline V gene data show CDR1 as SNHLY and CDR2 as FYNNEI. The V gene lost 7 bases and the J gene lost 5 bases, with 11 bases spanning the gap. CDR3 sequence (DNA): TGTGCCAGCACGGGGGGGACTTATGGCTACACCTTC. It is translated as CASTGGTYGYTF.

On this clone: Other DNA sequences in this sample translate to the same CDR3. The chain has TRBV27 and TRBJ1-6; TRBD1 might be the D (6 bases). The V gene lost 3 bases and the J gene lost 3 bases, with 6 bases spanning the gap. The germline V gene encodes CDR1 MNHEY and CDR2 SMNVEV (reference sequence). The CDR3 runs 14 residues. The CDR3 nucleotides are TGTGCCAGCAGTTTGGACAGCTATAATTCACCCCTCCACTTT. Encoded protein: CASSLDSYNSPLHF.

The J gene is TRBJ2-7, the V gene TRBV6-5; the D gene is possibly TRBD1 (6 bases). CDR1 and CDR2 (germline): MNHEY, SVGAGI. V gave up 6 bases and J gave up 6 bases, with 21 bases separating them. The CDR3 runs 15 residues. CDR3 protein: CASRRTDQGWGEQYF. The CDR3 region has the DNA TGTGCCAGCAGGCGAACCGACCAGGGGTGGGGCGAGCAGTACTTC.

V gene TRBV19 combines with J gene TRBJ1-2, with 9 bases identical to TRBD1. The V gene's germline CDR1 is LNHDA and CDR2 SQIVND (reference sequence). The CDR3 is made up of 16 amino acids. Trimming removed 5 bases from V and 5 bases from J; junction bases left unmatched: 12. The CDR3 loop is CASSPSPGTGFYGYTF. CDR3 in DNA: TGTGCCAGTAGTCCTTCCCCCGGGACAGGGTTTTATGGCTACACCTTC.

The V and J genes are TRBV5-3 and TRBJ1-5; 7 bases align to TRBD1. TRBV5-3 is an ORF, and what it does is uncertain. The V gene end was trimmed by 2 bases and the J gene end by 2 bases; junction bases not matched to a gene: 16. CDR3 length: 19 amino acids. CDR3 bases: TGTGCCAGAAGCTTCTGTCGGCAGGGGGATTCCGAAGGCAATCAGCCCCAGCATTTT. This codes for CARSFCRQGDSEGNQPQHF.

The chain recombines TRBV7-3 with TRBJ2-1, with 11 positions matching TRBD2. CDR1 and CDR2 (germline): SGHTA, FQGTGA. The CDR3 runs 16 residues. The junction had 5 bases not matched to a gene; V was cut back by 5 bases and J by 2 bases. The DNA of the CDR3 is TGTGCCAGCAGCCTCGGACTAGCGGGCCCCTACAATGAGCAGTTCTTC. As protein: CASSLGLAGPYNEQFF.

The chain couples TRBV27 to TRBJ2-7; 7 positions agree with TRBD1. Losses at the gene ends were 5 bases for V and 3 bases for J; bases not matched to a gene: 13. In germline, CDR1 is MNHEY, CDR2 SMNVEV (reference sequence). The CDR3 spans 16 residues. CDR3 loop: CASSPPWGRGLYEQYF. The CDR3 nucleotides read TGTGCCAGCAGTCCCCCCTGGGGAAGGGGGCTCTACGAGCAGTACTTC.

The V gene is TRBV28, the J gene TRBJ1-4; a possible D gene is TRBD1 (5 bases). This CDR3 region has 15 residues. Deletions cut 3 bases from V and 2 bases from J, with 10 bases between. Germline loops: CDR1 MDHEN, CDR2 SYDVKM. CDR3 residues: CASSFVGTTNEKLFF. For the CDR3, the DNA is TGTGCCAGCAGTTTCGTCGGGACTACTAATGAAAAACTGTTTTTT.